This T cell receptor (beta chain) comes out of a study of breast tumors, draining lymph nodes, adjacent tissues. TCRdb recomputed calls from the multiplex PCR reads with MiXCR, one row per CDR3 protein. The sample shows some 150,000 distinct CDR3 sequences, more than 25% of them seen only once. The lymph nodes were axillary draining lymph nodes from breast cancer patients. The V and J ends lost 6 bases and 3 bases, in that order; junction bases with no gene match: 13. Germline V CDR1 and CDR2: PRHDT, FYEKMQ (reference sequence). The CDR3 consists of 17 residues. Sequenced input: axillary lymph node tissue. The chain couples TRBV13 to TRBJ2-7; 11 nucleotides align to TRBD2. The sequence was collected from a female donor with breast cancer. Some clones in this sample may be carry-over from other donors' samples. CDR3 amino acids: CASSYLLAGASNYEQYF. The CDR3 nucleotides are TGTGCCAGCAGTTACCTACTAGCGGGAGCGTCGAACTACGAGCAGTACTTC.